This TCR beta chain is drawn from a study of cytomegalovirus exposure and HLA in healthy donors. Findings of the study overall: Rates of TCR association differed by HLA locus in a later analysis, with DRB1 highest and HLA-C lowest.

Germline V gene data show CDR1 as SGHTA and CDR2 as FQGNSA. V lost 2 bases and J lost 1, with 9 bases in between. CDR3 length: 15 residues. This clone appeared once. What it binds is not known. PCR was performed using 60 Vbeta and 13 Jbeta primers. Generated by immunoSEQ multiplex PCR, the TCRdb table keeps only in-frame clones and is missing some. The sample records 150,000 to 200,000 clones, 80% to 90% being singletons. The chain joins TRBV7-2 to TRBJ1-3; a weak D match, TRBD1 (5 bases). This clonotype originated in a man aged 30 to 45 in good health and CMV-seropositive. Specimen: PBMCs. CDR3 DNA: TGTGCCAGCAGCTTAAATCGGGGGTCTGGAAACACCATATATTTT. Amino acid sequence: CASSLNRGSGNTIYF.